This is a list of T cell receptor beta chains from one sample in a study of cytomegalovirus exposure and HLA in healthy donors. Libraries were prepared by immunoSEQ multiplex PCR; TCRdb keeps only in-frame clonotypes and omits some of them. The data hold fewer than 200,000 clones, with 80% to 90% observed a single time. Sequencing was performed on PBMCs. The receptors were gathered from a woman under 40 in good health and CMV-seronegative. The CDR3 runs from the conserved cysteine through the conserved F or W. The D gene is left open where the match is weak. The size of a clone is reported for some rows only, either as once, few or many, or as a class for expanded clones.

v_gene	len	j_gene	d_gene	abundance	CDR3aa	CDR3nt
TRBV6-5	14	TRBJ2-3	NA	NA	CASSRLAGSDTQYF	TGTGCCAGCAGTAGGTTAGCCGGATCAGATACGCAGTATTTT
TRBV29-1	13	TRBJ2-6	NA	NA	CSVARSGANVLTF	TGCAGCGTTGCGAGGAGCGGGGCCAACGTCCTGACTTTC
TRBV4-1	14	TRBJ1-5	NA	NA	CASSHEGFNQPQHF	TGCGCCAGCAGCCACGAAGGGTTTAATCAGCCCCAGCATTTT
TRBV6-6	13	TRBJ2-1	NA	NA	CASSRIAVAEQFF	TGTGCCAGCAGTCGTATAGCGGTCGCTGAGCAGTTCTTC
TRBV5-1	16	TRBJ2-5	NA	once	CASSLGQTLVQETQYF	TGCGCCAGCAGCTTGGGACAGACACTAGTCCAAGAGACCCAGTACTTC
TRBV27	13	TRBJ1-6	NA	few	CASSGQYNSPLHF	TGTGCCAGCAGTGGACAGTATAATTCACCCCTCCACTTT
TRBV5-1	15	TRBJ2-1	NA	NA	CASSLVESRVDEQFF	TGCGCCAGCAGCTTGGTGGAATCGAGGGTCGATGAGCAGTTCTTC
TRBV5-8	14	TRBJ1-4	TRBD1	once	CASRQTGSVEKLFF	TGTGCCAGCAGACAGACAGGGTCGGTCGAAAAACTGTTTTTT
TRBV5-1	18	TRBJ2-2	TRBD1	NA	CASSLRPGTEINTGELFF	TGCGCCAGCAGCTTGCGTCCCGGGACAGAGATCAACACCGGGGAGCTGTTTTTT
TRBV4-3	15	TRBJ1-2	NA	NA	CASSPGEDSNYGYTF	TGCGCCAGCAGCCCCGGGGAGGATTCTAACTATGGCTACACCTTC
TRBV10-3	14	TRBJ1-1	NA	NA	CAISDWTSNTEAFF	TGTGCCATCAGTGATTGGACATCGAACACTGAAGCTTTCTTT
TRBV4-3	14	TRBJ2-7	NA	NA	CASSQGGGTYEQYF	TGCGCCAGCAGCCAAGGAGGGGGGACCTACGAGCAGTACTTC
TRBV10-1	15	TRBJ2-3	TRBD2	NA	CASSEESGSTDTQYF	TGCGCCAGCAGTGAGGAAAGCGGGAGTACAGATACGCAGTATTTT
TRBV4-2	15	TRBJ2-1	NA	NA	CASSQVHRGYNEQFF	TGTGCCAGCAGCCAAGTCCATCGGGGCTACAATGAGCAGTTCTTC
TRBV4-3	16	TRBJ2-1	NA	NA	CASSQDVGSGPNEQFF	TGCGCCAGCAGCCAAGATGTCGGTAGCGGCCCCAATGAGCAGTTCTTC
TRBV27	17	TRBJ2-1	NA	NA	CASSLSSLWGSYNEQFF	TGTGCCAGCAGTTTATCATCCTTGTGGGGGAGTTACAATGAGCAGTTCTTC
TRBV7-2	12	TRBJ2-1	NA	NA	CASRMTSNEQFF	TGTGCCAGCAGAATGACTAGCAATGAGCAGTTCTTC
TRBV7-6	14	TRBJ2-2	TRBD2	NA	CASSLTSEGGELFF	TGTGCCAGCAGCTTGACTAGCGAGGGCGGGGAGCTGTTTTTT
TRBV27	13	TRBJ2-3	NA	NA	CASTSPDKDTQYF	TGTGCCAGTACATCCCCTGACAAGGATACGCAGTATTTT
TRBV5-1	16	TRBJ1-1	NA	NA	CASSSGTSTGNTEAFF	TGCGCCAGCAGCTCCGGGACCTCCACCGGGAACACTGAAGCTTTCTTT
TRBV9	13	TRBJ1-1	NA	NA	CASSLELNTEAFF	TGTGCCAGCAGCCTCGAGCTTAACACTGAAGCTTTCTTT
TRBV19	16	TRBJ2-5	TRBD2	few	CASSITLAGGQETQYF	TGTGCCAGTAGTATCACCCTAGCGGGGGGACAAGAGACCCAGTACTTC
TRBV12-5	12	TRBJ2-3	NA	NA	CASGLFTDTQYF	TGTGCTAGTGGTTTGTTTACAGATACGCAGTATTTT
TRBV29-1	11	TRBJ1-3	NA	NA	CSGNRGNTIYF	TGCAGCGGAAACAGGGGAAACACCATATATTTT
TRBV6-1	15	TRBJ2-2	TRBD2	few	CASSVSGSGTGELFF	TGTGCCAGCAGTGTCAGCGGGAGTGGTACCGGGGAGCTGTTTTTT
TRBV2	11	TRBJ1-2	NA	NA	CASSDIRGYTF	TGTGCCAGCAGTGACATAAGAGGCTACACCTTC
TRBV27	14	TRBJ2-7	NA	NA	CASSLGTGAYEQYF	TGTGCCAGCAGTTTAGGGACGGGAGCCTACGAGCAGTACTTC
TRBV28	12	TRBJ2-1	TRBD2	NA	CASSLAGVGQFF	TGTGCCAGCAGCCTAGCGGGGGTCGGGCAGTTCTTC
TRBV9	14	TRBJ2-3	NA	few	CASSVGARTDTQYF	TGTGCCAGCAGCGTTGGAGCCCGCACAGATACGCAGTATTTT
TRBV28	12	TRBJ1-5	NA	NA	CAIKGSNQPQHF	TGTGCCATCAAGGGAAGCAATCAGCCCCAGCATTTT
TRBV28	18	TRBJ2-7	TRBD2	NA	CASSLHLTSGTPSYEQYF	TGTGCCAGCAGTCTACACTTGACTAGCGGGACCCCTTCCTACGAGCAGTACTTC
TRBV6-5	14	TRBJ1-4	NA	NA	CASSPGTGNEKLFF	TGTGCCAGCAGTCCTGGGACTGGGAATGAAAAACTGTTTTTT
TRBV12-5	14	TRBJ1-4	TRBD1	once	CASGSGQDNEKLFF	TGTGCTAGTGGTTCGGGACAGGATAATGAAAAACTGTTTTTT
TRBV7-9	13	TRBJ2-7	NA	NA	CASSLPDNYEQYF	TGTGCCAGCAGCTTACCCGATAACTACGAGCAGTACTTC
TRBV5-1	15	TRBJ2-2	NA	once	CASRQTVLRAGELFF	NA
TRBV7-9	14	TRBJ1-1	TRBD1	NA	CASSSGQMNTEAFF	TGTGCCAGCAGCTCGGGACAGATGAACACTGAAGCTTTCTTT
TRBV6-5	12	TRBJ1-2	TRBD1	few	CASRPTGRGYTF	TGTGCCAGCAGACCGACAGGGAGGGGCTACACCTTC